This T cell receptor (beta chain) was identified during a study of blood T cell repertoires in COVID-19. Study background: The cDNA or gDNA used as material had been derived from T cells, B-cell-depleted T cells, or PBMCs.

Data came from immunoSEQ multiplex PCR; TCRdb stores just in-frame clones and leaves some out. This sample has 60,000 or so clones; roughly 79% occur once, and the top ten carry roughly 3.5%. Sequences were obtained from peripheral blood. The TCR comes from a man between 60 and 75 years old with acute or convalescent COVID-19.

Here the CDR3 DNA reads TGTGCCAGCAGCTTAGTTGTTGCCGGGACTAGCGGCTACGAGCAGTACTTC. Its protein product is CASSLVVAGTSGYEQYF. The rearrangement uses TRBV11-2 and TRBJ2-7, with 11 bases matching TRBD2. The CDR3 loop spans 17 amino acids. J was trimmed by 3 bases and V by 1 base; bases with no gene match: 8. Looked up from germline, CDR1 is SGHAT and CDR2 is FQNNGV.